These T cell receptor beta chains were read from a single sample in a study of cytomegalovirus exposure and HLA in healthy donors. This table comes from immunoSEQ multiplex PCR, and its TCRdb copy is limited to in-frame clones, with some not included. This sample has some 180,000 clones, with 65% to 85% found just once. Specimen: PBMCs. The receptors were gathered from a girl aged 5 to 17 in good health and CMV-seropositive. Both conserved end residues are part of each CDR3. The D gene is left open where the match is weak. Size is omitted from some rows. Given values are once, few, many or a class for expanded clones.

TRBJ2-3,TRBV12-5,TRBD2,once,TGTGCTAGTGCCTCTCCACTAGCGGGAAGCACAGATACGCAGTATTTT,CASASPLAGSTDTQYF
TRBJ1-4,TRBV14,.,.,TGTGCCAGCAGCCTCTATCCGGGGGGCGAAAAACTGTTTTTT,CASSLYPGGEKLFF
TRBJ2-1,TRBV2,.,.,TGTGCCAGCACGGACTTACGAGACTACAATGAGCAGTTCTTC,CASTDLRDYNEQFF
TRBJ2-2,TRBV5-4,TRBD2,once,TGTGCCAGCAGCGGGCTCAACTCACTAGCGGGACCCGGGGAGCTGTTTTTT,CASSGLNSLAGPGELFF
TRBJ2-3,TRBV6-6,TRBD2,.,TGTGCCTCCCGGGTCCCGGGAGGAACAGATACGCAGTATTTT,CASRVPGGTDTQYF
TRBJ2-1,TRBV30,.,.,TGTGCCTGGAGTTGGACTAATTACAATGAGCAGTTCTTC,CAWSWTNYNEQFF
TRBJ2-1,TRBV19,.,.,TGTGCCAGTAGTGCATTAGAGCCAAGCGGAGTCACCTACAATGAGCAGTTCTTC,CASSALEPSGVTYNEQFF
TRBJ2-2,TRBV6-5,.,.,TGTGCCAGCAGGACAGCCCCCGGGGAGCTGTTTTTT,CASRTAPGELFF
TRBJ1-4,TRBV30,TRBD1,.,TGTGCCTGGTCGGAGACAGGGGAAGAAAAACTGTTTTTT,CAWSETGEEKLFF
TRBJ2-3,TRBV7-9,TRBD2,.,TGTGCCAGCAGCTTAGAAATCCTTCTAGCGGGGGTATACACAGATACGCAGTATTTT,CASSLEILLAGVYTDTQYF
TRBJ2-1,TRBV4-3,TRBD2,.,TGCGCCAGCAGCCAAGGCCCAGCGGGAGAGGTTGAGCAGTTCTTC,CASSQGPAGEVEQFF
TRBJ2-2,TRBV5-1,TRBD2,.,TGCGCCAGCAGCTTCCTAGCGGGGGACACCGGGGAGCTGTTTTTT,CASSFLAGDTGELFF
TRBJ1-2,TRBV6-5,.,few,TGTGCCACCTATCACCAGGAACACACCTTC,CATYHQEHTF
TRBJ1-5,TRBV10-3,.,few,TGTGCCATCAGTGACAGAAATCAGCCCCAGCATTTT,CAISDRNQPQHF
TRBJ2-5,TRBV27,.,.,TGTGCCAGCAGTCCCTTGGGTGTTTCAGGGGCGACTGAGACCCAGTACTTC,CASSPLGVSGATETQYF
TRBJ2-3,TRBV5-1,.,few,TGCGCCAGCCAGTCTGGTGGAGATACGCAGTATTTT,CASQSGGDTQYF
TRBJ2-2,TRBV5-8,.,.,TGTGCCAGCAGCTTCTGGAGGAACACCGGGGAGCTGTTTTTT,CASSFWRNTGELFF
TRBJ2-3,TRBV29-1,TRBD2,.,TGCAGCGTAACCGGGGACAGCCAAGGGACTAGCGGGAGTACGGATACGCAGTATTTT,CSVTGDSQGTSGSTDTQYF
TRBJ1-1,TRBV30,.,.,TGTGCCGCTTCCCCCGGGTTTGGCACTGAAGCTTTCTTT,CAASPGFGTEAFF
TRBJ2-3,TRBV29-1,TRBD2,.,TGCAGCGTTGCAGCGGGACGGCAGGTAGATACGCAGTATTTT,CSVAAGRQVDTQYF
TRBJ2-5,TRBV21-1,.,.,TGTGCCAGCAGCCAAAGTCAGGGGGCAAAAGAGACCCAGTACTTC,CASSQSQGAKETQYF
TRBJ2-7,TRBV12-5,TRBD2,.,TGTGCTAGTGGTTCGGGGACTAGCGGGAGCTACGAGCAGTACTTC,CASGSGTSGSYEQYF
TRBJ2-1,TRBV11-2,.,.,TGTGCCAGCAGCTCCCGAGGGGGACTACAGTCCTACAATGAGCAGTTCTTC,CASSSRGGLQSYNEQFF
TRBJ1-1,TRBV6-1,TRBD1,few,TGTGCCAGCAGAGACAGGGGCGAAGCTTTCTTT,CASRDRGEAFF
TRBJ1-1,TRBV5-1,TRBD1,.,TGCGCCAGCAGCCTAGGACAGGGTGGGGGGAACACTGAAGCTTTCTTT,CASSLGQGGGNTEAFF
TRBJ1-2,TRBV29-1,.,.,TGCAGCGTTGAGGATCGTGACAAGGGCTACACCTTC,CSVEDRDKGYTF
TRBJ2-3,TRBV5-1,.,.,TGCGCCAGCAGCTCTTTCACAGATACGCAGTATTTT,CASSSFTDTQYF
TRBJ2-7,TRBV6-5,TRBD1,.,TGTGCCAGCAGTCGGACAGGGGGCAACGAGCAGTACTTC,CASSRTGGNEQYF
TRBJ2-1,TRBV29-1,.,.,TGCAGCGTGCCCGGGGGGCCATTCAATGAGCAGTTCTTC,CSVPGGPFNEQFF
TRBJ2-3,TRBV5-6,TRBD2,.,TGTGCCAGCAGCTTGAAACTAGCGGGAGGTGTGGATACGCAGTATTTT,CASSLKLAGGVDTQYF
TRBJ2-1,TRBV9,TRBD2,.,TGTGCCAGCAGCGTAGGAACTAGCGGGAGTGGGGGCAATGAGCAGTTCTTC,CASSVGTSGSGGNEQFF
TRBJ1-1,TRBV18,.,once,TGTGCCAGCTCAATAGGAGAGAACACTGAAGCTTTCTTT,CASSIGENTEAFF
TRBJ1-1,TRBV5-4,.,.,TGTGCCAGCAGCCGGGAGGGGACTGAAGCTTTCTTT,CASSREGTEAFF
TRBJ2-2,TRBV5-1,.,.,TGCGCCAGCAGCTTGATCGAATTGAGGACCGGGGAGCTGTTTTTT,CASSLIELRTGELFF
TRBJ1-1,TRBV10-3,.,.,TGTGCCATCACCTACGGACAAGAAGCTTTCTTT,CAITYGQEAFF
TRBJ2-7,TRBV4-1,.,.,TGCGCCAGCAGCCAAGTCAAGAGCTACGAGCAGTACTTC,CASSQVKSYEQYF
TRBJ2-1,TRBV7-8,TRBD2,.,TGTGCCAGCAGCTTTAGCGGGTACAATGAGCAGTTCTTC,CASSFSGYNEQFF
TRBJ2-7,TRBV5-1,.,.,TGCGCCAGCAGCTTGGCCGGGCGGGACGAGTACGAGCAGTACTTC,CASSLAGRDEYEQYF
TRBJ2-5,TRBV5-1,.,.,TGCGCCAGCAGCATACAAGAGACCCAGTACTTC,CASSIQETQYF
TRBJ1-2,TRBV7-9,TRBD1,.,TGTGCCAGCAGCCCAGGGGGGGGAGAAGGACAGGGAAACTATGGCTACACCTTC,CASSPGGGEGQGNYGYTF
TRBJ1-5,TRBV10-3,.,few,TGTGCCATCCAACAAGATAGCAATCAGCCCCAGCATTTT,CAIQQDSNQPQHF